This T cell receptor (beta chain) was obtained from a study of blood T cell repertoires in COVID-19. Study at large: Sources were T cells, B-cell-depleted T cells, or PBMCs; the material itself was cDNA or gDNA.

Source study methods: Reference gene primer amplification yielded estimated nucleated cell counts. Clones were read by immunoSEQ multiplex PCR, and TCRdb kept only the in-frame ones, dropping some. That table gives V, J and clone size, and the DNA gave D and trimming. This sample has roughly 330,000 clones, with approximately 84% found just once. Participants reported their clinical history, and cohort assignment relied on those reports. For recovered donors of Cohort 3, there were two negative PCRs, clearance, or symptom resolution. Germline loops: CDR1 GTSNPN, CDR2 SVGIG (reference sequence). With 5 bases removed from V and 5 bases from J, the gap between germline ends came to 13 bases. This CDR3 contains 12 residues.

This clonotype was obtained from a woman aged 18-29 years who had recovered from COVID-19. The sequencing sample was made of PBMCs or T cells enriched from blood (not recorded which). The rearrangement links TRBV30 to TRBJ2-7; D may be TRBD2 (5 bases). As DNA, the CDR3 is TGTGCCTGGGCCCGGACTGGGAACGAGCAGTACTTC. Amino acid sequence: CAWARTGNEQYF.